These 2 T cell receptor beta chains came from one sample sequenced in a study of blood T cell repertoires in COVID-19. Data came from immunoSEQ multiplex PCR; TCRdb stores just in-frame clones and leaves some out. Among about 670,000 clones listed, around 90% were seen once. The sample was peripheral blood. These receptor sequences come from a woman aged 18-30 years with acute or convalescent COVID-19.

This sequence joins TRBV30 and TRBJ1-4, with 8 bases that match TRBD1. Unmatched junction bases numbered 8, after V lost 2 bases and J lost 3 bases. CDR3 length: 16 residues. In germline, CDR1 is GTSNPN, CDR2 SVGIG (reference sequence). The CDR3 bases are TGTGCCTGGAGTATGGGACAGGCGACCCCTAATGAAAAACTGTTTTTT. This encodes CAWSMGQATPNEKLFF.

The genes are TRBV5-4 and TRBJ2-1; no definite D call. V was trimmed by 4 bases and J by 0 bases, leaving 14 bases between them. The CDR3 contains 16 residues. CDR1 is SGHNT and CDR2 is YYREEE in the germline V gene (reference sequence). CDR3 in amino acids: CASSIRKIGSYNEQFF. CDR3 nucleotide sequence: TGTGCCAGCAGCATCAGGAAAATTGGCTCCTACAATGAGCAGTTCTTC. Drawing the rest from reference TRBV5-4 and TRBJ2-1, the complete variable domain is ETGVTQSPTHLIKTRGQQVTLRCSSQSGHNTVSWYQQALGQGPQFIFQYYREEENGRGNFPPRFSGLQFPNYSSELNVNALELDDSALYLCASSIRKIGSYNEQFFGPGTRLTVL.